Listed below are T cell receptor beta chains from one sample, sequenced in a study of blood T cell repertoires in COVID-19. Generated by immunoSEQ multiplex PCR, the TCRdb table keeps only in-frame clones and is missing some. The sample consists of some 300,000 clones, around 90% of them appearing once. Specimen: PBMCs or T cells enriched from blood (not recorded which). The source is a woman aged 25 to 39 who had recovered from COVID-19. CDR3s include the opening cysteine and the closing phenylalanine or tryptophan. The order of the fields is CDR3 DNA, CDR3 protein, J gene, clone size, D gene, V gene. The D gene is left open where the match is weak. Not every row has a clone size; where given, it reads once, few, many or a size class.

CDR3nt: TGTGCCATCAGAGGGGGATCCTCCTACGAGCAGTACTTC; CDR3aa: CAIRGGSSYEQYF; j_gene: TRBJ2-7; abundance: few; d_gene: NA; v_gene: TRBV10-3
CDR3nt: TGTGCCAGCTCTCGGGGAACTACCTACGAGCAGTACTTC; CDR3aa: CASSRGTTYEQYF; j_gene: TRBJ2-7; abundance: NA; d_gene: NA; v_gene: TRBV11-3
CDR3nt: TGTGCCAGCAGCTTAGCGGGTAGCGGGGGGGCCGGAGGGACGGAGACCCAGTACTTC; CDR3aa: CASSLAGSGGAGGTETQYF; j_gene: TRBJ2-5; abundance: once; d_gene: TRBD2; v_gene: TRBV7-2
CDR3nt: TGTGCCAGCAGTTTGTGGCCCGAGGCCCCCGGGGAGCTGTTTTTT; CDR3aa: CASSLWPEAPGELFF; j_gene: TRBJ2-2; abundance: NA; d_gene: NA; v_gene: TRBV27
CDR3nt: TGCGCCAGCAGCCCCCGTGTCCAGGGGTTGAACACTGAAGCTTTCTTT; CDR3aa: CASSPRVQGLNTEAFF; j_gene: TRBJ1-1; abundance: NA; d_gene: NA; v_gene: TRBV4-1
CDR3nt: TGTGCCAGTAGTATATTAGGGCCTACAGGTGAGCAGTTCTTC; CDR3aa: CASSILGPTGEQFF; j_gene: TRBJ2-1; abundance: few; d_gene: NA; v_gene: TRBV19
CDR3nt: TGTGCCAGCAGTGCCCAGGGACAGTCGAACACTGAAGCTTTCTTT; CDR3aa: CASSAQGQSNTEAFF; j_gene: TRBJ1-1; abundance: NA; d_gene: TRBD1; v_gene: TRBV2
CDR3nt: TGTGCCAGCAGGGACAGGGGGCTCAACACCGGGGAGCTGTTTTTT; CDR3aa: CASRDRGLNTGELFF; j_gene: TRBJ2-2; abundance: NA; d_gene: TRBD1; v_gene: TRBV7-8
CDR3nt: TGTGCCATCAGTGAGTTATCGGGGGGCGGATTCCATTCACCCCTCCACTTT; CDR3aa: CAISELSGGGFHSPLHF; j_gene: TRBJ1-6; abundance: NA; d_gene: NA; v_gene: TRBV10-3
CDR3nt: TGTGCCAGCAGCCCAGGCCGGCGGGGTTTGAGCTCCTACGAGCAGTACTTC; CDR3aa: CASSPGRRGLSSYEQYF; j_gene: TRBJ2-7; abundance: NA; d_gene: NA; v_gene: TRBV5-6
CDR3nt: TGTGCCAGCAGCCAGACAGGGGAAGGCGGGAACACTGAAGCTTTCTTT; CDR3aa: CASSQTGEGGNTEAFF; j_gene: TRBJ1-1; abundance: NA; d_gene: TRBD1; v_gene: TRBV9
CDR3nt: TGTGCCAGTAGTATGGGCACACCAGATGAAGCTTTCTTT; CDR3aa: CASSMGTPDEAFF; j_gene: TRBJ1-1; abundance: many; d_gene: NA; v_gene: TRBV19
CDR3nt: TGTGCCAGCAAGCCCGGGACAGATGTGGGCGAGCAGTACTTC; CDR3aa: CASKPGTDVGEQYF; j_gene: TRBJ2-7; abundance: NA; d_gene: TRBD1; v_gene: TRBV13
CDR3nt: TGTGCCAGCAGTCTGAACAGATACACTGAAGCTTTCTTT; CDR3aa: CASSLNRYTEAFF; j_gene: TRBJ1-1; abundance: NA; d_gene: NA; v_gene: TRBV27
CDR3nt: TGTGCCAGCAGCCCGAGGATCGCAGATACGCAGTATTTT; CDR3aa: CASSPRIADTQYF; j_gene: TRBJ2-3; abundance: NA; d_gene: NA; v_gene: TRBV7-2
CDR3nt: TGTGCCAGCAGCCCGAGACAGGGGAGTGAAGCTTTCTTT; CDR3aa: CASSPRQGSEAFF; j_gene: TRBJ1-1; abundance: NA; d_gene: TRBD1; v_gene: TRBV11-3
CDR3nt: TGTGCCTGGAGTGTACCCCCCCTCGGGAGCTTGCCGAACACCGGGGAGCTGTTTTTT; CDR3aa: CAWSVPPLGSLPNTGELFF; j_gene: TRBJ2-2; abundance: NA; d_gene: NA; v_gene: TRBV30
CDR3nt: TGTGCCAGCTCACTCCCCGGGGGAGATACGCAGTATTTT; CDR3aa: CASSLPGGDTQYF; j_gene: TRBJ2-3; abundance: NA; d_gene: NA; v_gene: TRBV18
CDR3nt: TGTGCCAGCGGAAGAAGAACAGGGGGCTACACAGATACGCAGTATTTT; CDR3aa: CASGRRTGGYTDTQYF; j_gene: TRBJ2-3; abundance: NA; d_gene: TRBD1; v_gene: TRBV7-6
CDR3nt: TGCAGCGTTGGGGCAGGGTCTCTCTATGGCTACACCTTC; CDR3aa: CSVGAGSLYGYTF; j_gene: TRBJ1-2; abundance: once; d_gene: NA; v_gene: TRBV29-1
CDR3nt: TGTGCCAGCTCACCGCTCGGGCAAGAGACCCAGTACTTC; CDR3aa: CASSPLGQETQYF; j_gene: TRBJ2-5; abundance: NA; d_gene: NA; v_gene: TRBV18
CDR3nt: TGTGCCAGCAGGGAAGGGGGCAGGGCTTTCTTT; CDR3aa: CASREGGRAFF; j_gene: TRBJ1-1; abundance: NA; d_gene: TRBD1; v_gene: TRBV28